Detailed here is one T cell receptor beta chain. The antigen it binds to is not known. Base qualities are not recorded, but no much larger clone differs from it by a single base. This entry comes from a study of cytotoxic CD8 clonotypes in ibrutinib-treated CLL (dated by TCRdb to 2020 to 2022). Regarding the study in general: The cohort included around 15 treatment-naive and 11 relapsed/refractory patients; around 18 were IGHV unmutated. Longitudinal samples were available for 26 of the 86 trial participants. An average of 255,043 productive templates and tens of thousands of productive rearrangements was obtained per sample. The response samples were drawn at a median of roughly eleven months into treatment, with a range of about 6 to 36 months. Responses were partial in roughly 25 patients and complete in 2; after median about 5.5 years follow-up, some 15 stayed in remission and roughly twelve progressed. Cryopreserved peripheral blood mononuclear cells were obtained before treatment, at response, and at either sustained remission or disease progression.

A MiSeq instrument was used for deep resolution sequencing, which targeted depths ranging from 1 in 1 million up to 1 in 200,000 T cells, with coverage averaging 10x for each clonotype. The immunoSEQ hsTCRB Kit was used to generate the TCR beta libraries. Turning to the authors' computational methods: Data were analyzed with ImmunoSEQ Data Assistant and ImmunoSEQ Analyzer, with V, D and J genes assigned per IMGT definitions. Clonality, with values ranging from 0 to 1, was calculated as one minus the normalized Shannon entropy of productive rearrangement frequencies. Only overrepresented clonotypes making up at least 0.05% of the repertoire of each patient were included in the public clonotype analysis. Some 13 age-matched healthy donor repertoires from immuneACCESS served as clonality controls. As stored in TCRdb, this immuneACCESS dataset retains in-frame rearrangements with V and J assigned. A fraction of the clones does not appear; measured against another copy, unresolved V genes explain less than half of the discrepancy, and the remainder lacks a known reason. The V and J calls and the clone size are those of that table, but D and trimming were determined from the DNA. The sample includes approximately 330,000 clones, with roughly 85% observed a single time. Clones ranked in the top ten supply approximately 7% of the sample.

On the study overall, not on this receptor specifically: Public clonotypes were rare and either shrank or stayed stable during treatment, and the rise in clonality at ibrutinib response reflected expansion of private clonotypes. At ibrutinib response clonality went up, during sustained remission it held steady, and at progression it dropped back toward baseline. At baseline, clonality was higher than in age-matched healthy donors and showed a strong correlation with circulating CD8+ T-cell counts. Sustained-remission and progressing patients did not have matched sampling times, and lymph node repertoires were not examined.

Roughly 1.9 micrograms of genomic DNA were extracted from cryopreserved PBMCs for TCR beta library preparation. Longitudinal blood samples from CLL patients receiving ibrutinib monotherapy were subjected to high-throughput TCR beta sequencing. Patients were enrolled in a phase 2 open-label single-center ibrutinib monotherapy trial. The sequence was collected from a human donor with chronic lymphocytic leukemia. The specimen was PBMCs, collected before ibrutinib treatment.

The CDR3 is CASSDFGTDQYF. The DNA sequence reads TGTGCCAGCAGTGATTTCGGGACAGACCAGTACTTC. The V gene is TRBV25-1 and the J gene is TRBJ2-7; 7 nucleotides in the junction match TRBD1. The V end gives up 3 bases and the J end 10 bases, leaving 6 bases in the junction not matched to a gene. CDR1 and CDR2 are read off the germline V gene as MGHDK and SYGVNS. Inclusive of the bounding cysteine and phenylalanine, the CDR3 is 12 residues long. The kept DNA is CDR3 alone, 36 bases in frame from the first base.